Sequencing of this T cell receptor (beta chain) was carried out in a study of Graves' ophthalmopathy and Graves' hyperthyroidism. Study findings and constraints: The model flagged ophthalmopathy progression at 55% to 71% sensitivity and less than 75% specificity.

This clonotype came up many times. Its antigen is as yet unknown. RNA transcripts were the template, and TCR beta CDR3 regions were amplified from them. HTBI primers were employed in first-round RT-PCR, then a second-round multiplex PCR followed. TCRdb used MiXCR to reprocess the multiplex PCR reads, holding one entry per CDR3 protein. The sample comprises a few hundred thousand distinct CDR3 sequences, roughly 20% of which are singletons, and around 3.2% rests with the top ten. Over 18 months of follow-up, stable hyperthyroidism required that no ophthalmopathy appear. Germline V gene data show CDR1 as MNHEY and CDR2 as SVGAGI. Trimming removed 0 bases from V and 8 bases from J, with 22 bases in between. This CDR3 is 17 amino acids long.

The specimen was peripheral blood. This receptor was identified in a woman aged 18-29 years with stable Graves' hyperthyroidism. The rearrangement links TRBV6-5 to TRBJ1-2; D call uncertain. This CDR3 reads CASSYSNPRVQKGGYTF. CDR3 DNA sequence: TGTGCCAGCAGTTACTCGAACCCAAGGGTTCAGAAAGGAGGCTACACCTTC.